This is a list of T cell receptor beta chains from one sample in a study of CD8 T cells in ankylosing spondylitis. Each CDR3 protein gets one entry after TCRdb re-called the 5' RACE reads with MiXCR. The table lists approximately 150,000 distinct CDR3 sequences, around 32% of them singletons. Sample: synovial fluid, either unsorted or a sorted T cell fraction (not recorded which). The source of these receptors is a male donor with ankylosing spondylitis. The CDR3 runs from the conserved cysteine through the conserved F or W. A D gene is named only where the DNA matches it firmly. A clone size is listed for some rows: how often the clone was seen (once, few, many), or a class if it is expanded.

V gene: TRBV5-1; J gene: TRBJ1-1; D gene: NA; clone size: few; CDR3 protein: CASSSPTGRVSAEAFF; CDR3 DNA: TGCGCCAGCAGCTCCCCGACGGGACGGGTTAGTGCTGAAGCTTTCTTT
V gene: TRBV5-1; J gene: TRBJ2-2; D gene: NA; clone size: few; CDR3 protein: CASSYLSRHTGELFF; CDR3 DNA: TGCGCCAGCAGCTACCTTTCGCGGCACACCGGGGAGCTGTTTTTT
V gene: TRBV9; J gene: TRBJ2-2; D gene: NA; clone size: NA; CDR3 protein: CASTPSTGRATGELFF; CDR3 DNA: TGTGCCAGCACCCCCTCGACAGGGAGGGCCACCGGGGAGCTGTTTTTT
V gene: TRBV4-2; J gene: TRBJ2-1; D gene: TRBD2; clone size: few; CDR3 protein: CASSQVSSGGAKSYNEQFF; CDR3 DNA: TGTGCCAGCAGCCAAGTGAGTAGCGGGGGGGCCAAGTCCTACAATGAGCAGTTCTTC
V gene: TRBV27; J gene: TRBJ1-1; D gene: TRBD1; clone size: NA; CDR3 protein: CASSAPGQGVTEAFF; CDR3 DNA: TGTGCCAGCAGTGCCCCGGGACAGGGGGTCACTGAAGCTTTCTTT
V gene: TRBV3-1; J gene: TRBJ1-4; D gene: TRBD1; clone size: many; CDR3 protein: CASSRTLDRSEKLFF; CDR3 DNA: TGTGCCAGCAGCCGGACTTTGGACAGGTCTGAAAAACTGTTTTTT
V gene: TRBV7-2; J gene: TRBJ2-7; D gene: NA; clone size: NA; CDR3 protein: CASSKRQNSYEQYF; CDR3 DNA: TGTGCCAGCAGCAAAAGACAGAACTCCTACGAGCAGTACTTC
V gene: TRBV27; J gene: TRBJ2-1; D gene: NA; clone size: NA; CDR3 protein: CASSFNGGKFEQFF; CDR3 DNA: TGTGCCAGCAGTTTTAATGGAGGGAAGTTCGAGCAGTTCTTC
V gene: TRBV20-1; J gene: TRBJ1-2; D gene: NA; clone size: many; CDR3 protein: CSASVGESYGYTF; CDR3 DNA: TGCAGTGCTAGTGTAGGGGAGAGCTATGGCTACACCTTC
V gene: TRBV20-1; J gene: TRBJ2-3; D gene: TRBD2; clone size: NA; CDR3 protein: CSARDVGRERDTQYF; CDR3 DNA: TGCAGTGCTAGAGACGTCGGGCGGGAGAGAGATACGCAGTATTTT
V gene: TRBV6-5; J gene: TRBJ1-2; D gene: NA; clone size: NA; CDR3 protein: CASSYSPQGGYGYTF; CDR3 DNA: TGTGCCAGCAGTTATTCACCACAGGGCGGCTATGGCTACACCTTC
V gene: TRBV7-4; J gene: TRBJ2-3; D gene: NA; clone size: NA; CDR3 protein: CATTGGPCTDTQYF; CDR3 DNA: TGTGCCACCACGGGGGGCCCCTGCACAGATACGCAGTATTTT
V gene: TRBV7-6; J gene: TRBJ1-2; D gene: NA; clone size: NA; CDR3 protein: CASSSGLPGQNYGYTF; CDR3 DNA: TGTGCCAGCAGCTCAGGACTTCCGGGACAAAACTATGGCTACACCTTC
V gene: TRBV29-1; J gene: TRBJ2-1; D gene: TRBD2; clone size: few; CDR3 protein: CSVFGASGFPEQFF; CDR3 DNA: TGCAGCGTTTTCGGGGCTAGCGGTTTTCCTGAGCAGTTCTTC
V gene: TRBV7-2; J gene: TRBJ2-7; D gene: NA; clone size: NA; CDR3 protein: CASSLATYGTPAYEQYF; CDR3 DNA: TGTGCCAGCAGCTTAGCTACTTACGGGACGCCTGCCTACGAGCAGTACTTC
V gene: TRBV3-1; J gene: TRBJ2-5; D gene: NA; clone size: many; CDR3 protein: CASSRWDSPETQYF; CDR3 DNA: TGTGCCAGCAGCAGATGGGACTCTCCAGAGACCCAGTACTTC
V gene: TRBV7-2; J gene: TRBJ2-7; D gene: NA; clone size: NA; CDR3 protein: CASSQGPNSYEQYF; CDR3 DNA: TGTGCCAGCAGCCAAGGACCCAACTCCTACGAGCAGTACTTC
V gene: TRBV29-1; J gene: TRBJ2-1; D gene: NA; clone size: NA; CDR3 protein: CSGGHNEQFF; CDR3 DNA: TGCAGCGGTGGACACAATGAGCAGTTCTTC
V gene: TRBV6-2/TRBV6-3; J gene: TRBJ2-1; D gene: NA; clone size: NA; CDR3 protein: CASTPEASAVVEQFF; CDR3 DNA: TGTGCCAGCACCCCCGAGGCATCAGCGGTAGTTGAGCAGTTCTTC
V gene: TRBV20-1; J gene: TRBJ1-1; D gene: TRBD1; clone size: few; CDR3 protein: CSARTGFLTNTEAFF; CDR3 DNA: TGCAGTGCTCGGACAGGGTTTTTGACTAACACTGAAGCTTTCTTT
V gene: TRBV18; J gene: TRBJ1-1; D gene: TRBD1; clone size: many; CDR3 protein: CASSKGQIMNTEAFF; CDR3 DNA: TGTGCCAGCTCCAAGGGACAGATCATGAACACTGAAGCTTTCTTT
V gene: TRBV3-1; J gene: TRBJ1-6; D gene: NA; clone size: NA; CDR3 protein: CASSQGGSARVTLHF; CDR3 DNA: TGTGCCAGCAGCCAAGGTGGCAGTGCCCGGGTCACCCTCCACTTT
V gene: TRBV6-1; J gene: TRBJ2-1; D gene: NA; clone size: NA; CDR3 protein: CASSEAGSIYNEQFF; CDR3 DNA: TGTGCCAGCAGTGAAGCAGGCAGCATATACAATGAGCAGTTCTTC
V gene: TRBV12-3/TRBV12-4; J gene: TRBJ2-2; D gene: NA; clone size: NA; CDR3 protein: CASSSRGAAGTGELFF; CDR3 DNA: TGTGCCAGCAGTTCCCGGGGGGCCGCAGGCACCGGGGAGCTGTTTTTT
V gene: TRBV7-6; J gene: TRBJ2-1; D gene: NA; clone size: NA; CDR3 protein: CASSLGGAATSYNEQFF; CDR3 DNA: TGTGCCAGCAGCTTAGGAGGCGCGGCTACCTCCTACAATGAGCAGTTCTTC
V gene: TRBV2; J gene: TRBJ2-7; D gene: NA; clone size: many; CDR3 protein: CASRRRDNSYEQYF; CDR3 DNA: TGTGCCAGCCGTCGTAGGGACAACTCCTACGAGCAGTACTTC
V gene: TRBV2; J gene: TRBJ2-2; D gene: TRBD1; clone size: many; CDR3 protein: CASTPGQGASGELFF; CDR3 DNA: TGTGCCAGCACCCCGGGACAGGGGGCGAGTGGGGAGCTGTTTTTT
V gene: TRBV29-1; J gene: TRBJ2-7; D gene: NA; clone size: few; CDR3 protein: CSVEDGAGKGYEQYF; CDR3 DNA: TGCAGCGTTGAAGATGGGGCAGGGAAGGGTTACGAGCAGTACTTC
V gene: TRBV15; J gene: TRBJ1-2; D gene: TRBD1; clone size: few; CDR3 protein: CATSRDPQGANYGYTF; CDR3 DNA: TGTGCCACCAGCAGAGATCCGCAGGGGGCCAACTATGGCTACACCTTC
V gene: TRBV12-3/TRBV12-4; J gene: TRBJ1-1; D gene: NA; clone size: few; CDR3 protein: CASRVGMNTEAFF; CDR3 DNA: TGTGCCAGCCGGGTTGGAATGAACACTGAAGCTTTCTTT
V gene: TRBV30; J gene: TRBJ2-5; D gene: TRBD1; clone size: NA; CDR3 protein: CAWASGTGPQETQYF; CDR3 DNA: TGTGCCTGGGCCTCCGGGACAGGACCTCAAGAGACCCAGTACTTC
V gene: TRBV7-9; J gene: TRBJ2-7; D gene: NA; clone size: NA; CDR3 protein: CASSLAGAGTNYEQYF; CDR3 DNA: TGTGCCAGCAGCTTAGCTGGCGCGGGAACTAACTACGAGCAGTACTTC